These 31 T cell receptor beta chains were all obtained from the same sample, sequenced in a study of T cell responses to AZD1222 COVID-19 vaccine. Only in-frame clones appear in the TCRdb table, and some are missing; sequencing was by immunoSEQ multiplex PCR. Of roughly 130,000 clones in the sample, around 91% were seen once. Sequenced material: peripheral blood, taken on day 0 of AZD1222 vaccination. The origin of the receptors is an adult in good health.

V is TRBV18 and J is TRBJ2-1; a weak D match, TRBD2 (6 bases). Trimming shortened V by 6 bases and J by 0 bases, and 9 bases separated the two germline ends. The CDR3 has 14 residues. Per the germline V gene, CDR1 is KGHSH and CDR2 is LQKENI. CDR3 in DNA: TGTGCCAGCTCCCCGCGGGGCTCCTACAATGAGCAGTTCTTC. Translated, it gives CASSPRGSYNEQFF. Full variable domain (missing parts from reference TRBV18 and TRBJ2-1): NAGVMQNPRHLVRRRGQEARLRCSPMKGHSHVYWYRQLPEEGLKFMVYLQKENIIDESGMPKERFSAEFPKEGPSILRIQQVVRGDSAAYFCASSPRGSYNEQFFGPGTRLTVL.

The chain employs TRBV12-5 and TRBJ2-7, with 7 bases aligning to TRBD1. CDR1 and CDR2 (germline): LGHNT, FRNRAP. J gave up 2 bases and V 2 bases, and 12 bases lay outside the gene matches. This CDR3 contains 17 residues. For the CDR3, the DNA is TGTGCTAGTGGTTTGTACCGGACAGGTGGGAACCCCTACGAGCAGTACTTC. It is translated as CASGLYRTGGNPYEQYF. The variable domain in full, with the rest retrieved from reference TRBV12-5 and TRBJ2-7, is DARVTQTPRHKVTEMGQEVTMRCQPILGHNTVFWYRQTMMQGLELLAYFRNRAPLDDSGMPKDRFSAEMPDATLATLKIQPSEPRDSAVYFCASGLYRTGGNPYEQYFGPGTRLTVT.

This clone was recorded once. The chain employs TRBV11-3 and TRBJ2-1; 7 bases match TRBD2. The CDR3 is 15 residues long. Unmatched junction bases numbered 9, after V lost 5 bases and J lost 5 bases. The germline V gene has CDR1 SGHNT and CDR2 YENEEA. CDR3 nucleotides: TGTGCCAGCAGCCCCCGGGCTAGCGGAAACAATGAGCAGTTCTTC. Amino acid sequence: CASSPRASGNNEQFF.

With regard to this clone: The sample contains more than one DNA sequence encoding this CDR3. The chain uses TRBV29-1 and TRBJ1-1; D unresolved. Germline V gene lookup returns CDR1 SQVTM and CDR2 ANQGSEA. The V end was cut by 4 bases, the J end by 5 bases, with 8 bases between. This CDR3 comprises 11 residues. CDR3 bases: TGCAGCGTTGGAGGTGGGACTGAAGCTTTCTTT. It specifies CSVGGGTEAFF.

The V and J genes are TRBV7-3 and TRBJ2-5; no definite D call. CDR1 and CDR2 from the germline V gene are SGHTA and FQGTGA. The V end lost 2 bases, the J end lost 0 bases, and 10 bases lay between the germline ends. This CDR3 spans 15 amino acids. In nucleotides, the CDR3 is TGTGCCAGCAGCTTACGGCGGAGTCACCAAGAGACCCAGTACTTC. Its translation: CASSLRRSHQETQYF.

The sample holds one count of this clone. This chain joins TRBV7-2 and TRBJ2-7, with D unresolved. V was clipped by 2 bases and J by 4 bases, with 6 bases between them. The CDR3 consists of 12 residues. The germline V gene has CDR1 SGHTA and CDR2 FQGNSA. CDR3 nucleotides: TGTGCCAGCAGCTTACCAACATACGAGCAGTACTTC. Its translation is CASSLPTYEQYF. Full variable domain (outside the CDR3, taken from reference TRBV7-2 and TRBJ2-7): GAGVSQSPSNKVTEKGKDVELRCDPISGHTALYWYRQSLGQGLEFLIYFQGNSAPDKSGLPSDRFSAERTGGSVSTLTIQRTQQEDSAVYLCASSLPTYEQYFGPGTRLTVT.

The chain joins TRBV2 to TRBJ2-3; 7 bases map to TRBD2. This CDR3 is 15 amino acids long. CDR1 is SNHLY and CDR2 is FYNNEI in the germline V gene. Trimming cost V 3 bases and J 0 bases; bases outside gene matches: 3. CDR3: CASSDAGESTDTQYF. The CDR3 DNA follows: TGTGCCAGCAGTGACGCGGGAGAGAGCACAGATACGCAGTATTTT. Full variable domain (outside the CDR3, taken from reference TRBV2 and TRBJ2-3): EPEVTQTPSHQVTQMGQEVILRCVPISNHLYFYWYRQILGQKVEFLVSFYNNEISEKSEIFDDQFSVERPDGSNFTLKIRSTKLEDSAMYFCASSDAGESTDTQYFGPGTRLTVL.

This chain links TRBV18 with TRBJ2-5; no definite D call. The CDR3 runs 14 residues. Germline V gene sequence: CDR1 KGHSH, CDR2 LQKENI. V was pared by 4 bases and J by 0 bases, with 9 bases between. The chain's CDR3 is CASSRVGYQETQYF. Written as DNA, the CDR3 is TGTGCCAGCTCACGTGTGGGGTACCAAGAGACCCAGTACTTC.

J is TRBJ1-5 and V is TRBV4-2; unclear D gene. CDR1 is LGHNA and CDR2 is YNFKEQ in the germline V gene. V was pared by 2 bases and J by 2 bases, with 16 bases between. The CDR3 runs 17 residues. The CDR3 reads CASSQWRQRRGNQPQHF. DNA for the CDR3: TGTGCCAGCAGCCAATGGAGACAACGAAGGGGCAATCAGCCCCAGCATTTT.

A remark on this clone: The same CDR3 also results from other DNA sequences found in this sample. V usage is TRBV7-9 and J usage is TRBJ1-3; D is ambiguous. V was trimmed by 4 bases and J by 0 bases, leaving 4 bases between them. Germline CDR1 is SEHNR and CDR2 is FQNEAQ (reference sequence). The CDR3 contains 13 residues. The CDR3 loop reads CASSSASGNTIYF. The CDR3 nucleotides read TGTGCCAGCAGCTCAGCCTCTGGAAACACCATATATTTT.

CDR3: CASSSGRVQFF. The CDR3 nucleotides read TGTGCCAGCAGCTCAGGTCGTGTGCAGTTCTTC. The chain couples TRBV9 to TRBJ2-1; D gene ambiguous. The CDR3 consists of 11 residues. Germline CDR1 SGDLS, CDR2 YYNGEE. Trimming took off 4 bases at V and 12 bases at J, with 11 bases between the two ends.

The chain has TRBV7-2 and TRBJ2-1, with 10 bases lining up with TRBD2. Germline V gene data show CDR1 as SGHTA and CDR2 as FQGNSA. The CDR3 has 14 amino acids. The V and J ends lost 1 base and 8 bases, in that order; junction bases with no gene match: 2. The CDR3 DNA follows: TGTGCCAGCAGCTTAGGAGGGACTAGCGATGAGCAGTTCTTC. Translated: CASSLGGTSDEQFF. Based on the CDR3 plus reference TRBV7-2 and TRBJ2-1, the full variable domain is GAGVSQSPSNKVTEKGKDVELRCDPISGHTALYWYRQSLGQGLEFLIYFQGNSAPDKSGLPSDRFSAERTGGSVSTLTIQRTQQEDSAVYLCASSLGGTSDEQFFGPGTRLTVL.

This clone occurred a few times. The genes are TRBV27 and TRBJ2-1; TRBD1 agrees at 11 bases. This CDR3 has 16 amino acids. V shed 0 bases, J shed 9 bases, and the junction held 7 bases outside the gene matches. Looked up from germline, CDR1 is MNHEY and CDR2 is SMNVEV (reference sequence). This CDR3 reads CASSLSDRGLFSEQFF. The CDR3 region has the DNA TGTGCCAGCAGTTTATCGGACAGGGGGCTGTTTAGTGAGCAGTTCTTC.

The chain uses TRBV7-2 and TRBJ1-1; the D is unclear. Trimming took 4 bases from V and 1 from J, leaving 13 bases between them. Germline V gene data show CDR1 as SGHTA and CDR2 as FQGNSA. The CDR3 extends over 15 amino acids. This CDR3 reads CASSSPPGRNTEAFF. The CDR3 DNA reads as TGTGCCAGCAGCTCCCCACCCGGGAGGAACACTGAAGCTTTCTTT. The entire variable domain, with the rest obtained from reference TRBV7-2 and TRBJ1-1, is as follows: GAGVSQSPSNKVTEKGKDVELRCDPISGHTALYWYRQSLGQGLEFLIYFQGNSAPDKSGLPSDRFSAERTGGSVSTLTIQRTQQEDSAVYLCASSSPPGRNTEAFFGQGTRLTVV.

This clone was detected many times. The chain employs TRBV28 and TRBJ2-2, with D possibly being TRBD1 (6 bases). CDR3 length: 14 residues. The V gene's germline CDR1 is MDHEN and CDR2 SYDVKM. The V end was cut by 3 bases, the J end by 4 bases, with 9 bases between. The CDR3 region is CASSFQTGTGELFF. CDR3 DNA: TGTGCCAGCAGTTTTCAGACAGGCACCGGGGAGCTGTTTTTT.

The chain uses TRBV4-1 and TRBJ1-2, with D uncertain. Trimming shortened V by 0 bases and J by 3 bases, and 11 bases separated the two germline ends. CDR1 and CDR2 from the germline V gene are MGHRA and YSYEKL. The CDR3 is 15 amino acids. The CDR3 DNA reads TGCGCCAGCAGCCAAGAGTTAGGCAGGTACTATGGCTACACCTTC. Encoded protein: CASSQELGRYYGYTF.

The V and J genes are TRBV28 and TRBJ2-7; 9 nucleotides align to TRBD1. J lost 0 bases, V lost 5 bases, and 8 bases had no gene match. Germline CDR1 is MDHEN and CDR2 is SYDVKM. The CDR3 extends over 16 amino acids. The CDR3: CASSPTGGPSSYEQYF. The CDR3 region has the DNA TGTGCCAGCAGTCCTACAGGGGGCCCGAGCTCCTACGAGCAGTACTTC.

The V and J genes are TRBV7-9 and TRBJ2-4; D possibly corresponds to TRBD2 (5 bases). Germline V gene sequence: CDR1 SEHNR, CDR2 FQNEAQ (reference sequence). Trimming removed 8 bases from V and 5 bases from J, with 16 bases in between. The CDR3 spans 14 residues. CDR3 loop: CASFPPAGQNIQYF. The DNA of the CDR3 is TGTGCCAGCTTCCCACCGGCGGGCCAAAACATTCAGTACTTC.

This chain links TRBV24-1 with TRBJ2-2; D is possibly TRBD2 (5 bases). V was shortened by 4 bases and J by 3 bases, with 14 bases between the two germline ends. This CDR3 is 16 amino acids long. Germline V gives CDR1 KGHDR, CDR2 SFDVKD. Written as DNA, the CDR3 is TGTGCCACCAGTGACCCAGGCCGGCGGGACACCGGGGAGCTGTTTTTT. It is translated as CATSDPGRRDTGELFF.

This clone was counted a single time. In DNA form, the CDR3 reads TGTGCCAGCACTCGATGGGTAGGGCGACGCTCTGGAAACACCATATATTTT. It codes for CASTRWVGRRSGNTIYF. V usage is TRBV6-6 and J usage is TRBJ1-3, with no clear D. Per the germline V gene, CDR1 is MNHNY and CDR2 is SVGAGI (reference sequence). CDR3 length equals 17 residues. V was trimmed by 7 bases and J by 0 bases, leaving 19 bases between them.

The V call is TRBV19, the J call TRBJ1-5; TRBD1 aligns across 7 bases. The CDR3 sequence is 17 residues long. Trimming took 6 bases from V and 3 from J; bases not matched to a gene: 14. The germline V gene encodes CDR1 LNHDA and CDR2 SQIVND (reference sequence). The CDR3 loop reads CASSPGPSGQFNQPQHF. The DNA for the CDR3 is TGTGCCAGTAGCCCCGGCCCGTCGGGACAGTTCAATCAGCCCCAGCATTTT.

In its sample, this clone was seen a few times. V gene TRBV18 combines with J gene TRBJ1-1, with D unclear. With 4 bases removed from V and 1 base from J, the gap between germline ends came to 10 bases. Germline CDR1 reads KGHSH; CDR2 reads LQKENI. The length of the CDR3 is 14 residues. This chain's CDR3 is CASSLEQRNTEAFF. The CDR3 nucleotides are TGTGCCAGCTCACTAGAGCAAAGGAACACTGAAGCTTTCTTT.

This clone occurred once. The CDR3 DNA reads as TGTGCCAGCTCCCGACCAGGGGGCATGAACACTGAAGCTTTCTTT. This codes for CASSRPGGMNTEAFF. J is TRBJ1-1 and V is TRBV18; 8 bases map to TRBD1. This CDR3 comprises 15 residues. The germline gives CDR1 KGHSH, CDR2 LQKENI. Trimming cost V 6 bases and J 0 bases; bases outside gene matches: 6.

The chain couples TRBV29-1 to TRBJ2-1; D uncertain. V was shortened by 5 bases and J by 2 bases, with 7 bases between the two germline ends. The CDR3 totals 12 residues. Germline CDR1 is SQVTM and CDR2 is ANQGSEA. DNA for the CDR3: TGCAGCGTTCGCGGCCCCTACAATGAGCAGTTCTTC. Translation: CSVRGPYNEQFF.

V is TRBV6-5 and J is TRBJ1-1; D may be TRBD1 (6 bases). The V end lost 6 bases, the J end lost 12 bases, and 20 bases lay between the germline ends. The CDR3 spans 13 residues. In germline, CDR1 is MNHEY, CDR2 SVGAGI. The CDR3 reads CASSFDTGKESFF. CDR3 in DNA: TGTGCCAGCAGCTTTGACACAGGGAAAGAATCTTTCTTT.

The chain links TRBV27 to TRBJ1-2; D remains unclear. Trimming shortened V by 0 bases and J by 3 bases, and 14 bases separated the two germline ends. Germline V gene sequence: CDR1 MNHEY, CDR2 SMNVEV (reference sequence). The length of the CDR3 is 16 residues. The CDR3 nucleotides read TGTGCCAGCAGTTTATCTGTTCGGGCAGACTACTATGGCTACACCTTC. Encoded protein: CASSLSVRADYYGYTF.

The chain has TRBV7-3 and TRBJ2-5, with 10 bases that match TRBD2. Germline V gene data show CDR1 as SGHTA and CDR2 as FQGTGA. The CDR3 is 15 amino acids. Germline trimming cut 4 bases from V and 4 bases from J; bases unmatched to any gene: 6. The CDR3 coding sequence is TGTGCCAGCAGCTGGAGCGGGGGGGCCGGAGAGACCCAGTACTTC. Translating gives CASSWSGGAGETQYF.

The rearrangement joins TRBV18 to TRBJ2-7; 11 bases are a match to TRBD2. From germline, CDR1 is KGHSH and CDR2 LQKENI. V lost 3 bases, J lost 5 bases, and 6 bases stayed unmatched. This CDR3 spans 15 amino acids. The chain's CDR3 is CASSPRPSGRNEQYF. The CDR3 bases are TGTGCCAGCTCACCTAGGCCTAGCGGGAGGAACGAGCAGTACTTC.

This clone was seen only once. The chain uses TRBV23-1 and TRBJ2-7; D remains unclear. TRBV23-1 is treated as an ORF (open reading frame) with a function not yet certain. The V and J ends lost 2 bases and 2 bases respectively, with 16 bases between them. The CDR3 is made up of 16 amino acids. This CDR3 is CASSQPARVGPYEQYF. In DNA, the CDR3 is TGCGCCAGCAGTCAACCCGCCCGGGTAGGCCCCTACGAGCAGTACTTC.

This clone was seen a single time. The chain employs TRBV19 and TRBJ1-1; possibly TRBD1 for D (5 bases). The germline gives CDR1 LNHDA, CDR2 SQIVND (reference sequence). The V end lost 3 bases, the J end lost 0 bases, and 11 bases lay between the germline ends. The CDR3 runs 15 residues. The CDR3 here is CASSIRGRMNTEAFF. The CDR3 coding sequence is TGTGCCAGTAGTATCCGGGGCCGCATGAACACTGAAGCTTTCTTT. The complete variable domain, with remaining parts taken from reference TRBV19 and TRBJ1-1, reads DGGITQSPKYLFRKEGQNVTLSCEQNLNHDAMYWYRQDPGQGLRLIYYSQIVNDFQKGDIAEGYSVSREKKESFPLTVTSAQKNPTAFYLCASSIRGRMNTEAFFGQGTRLTVV.

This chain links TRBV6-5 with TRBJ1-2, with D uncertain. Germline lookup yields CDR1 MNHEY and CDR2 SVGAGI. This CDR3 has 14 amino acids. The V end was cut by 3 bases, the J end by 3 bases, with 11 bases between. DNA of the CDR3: TGTGCCAGCAGTTATAAGGGCGCTGACTATGGCTACACCTTC. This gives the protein CASSYKGADYGYTF.